This T cell receptor (beta chain) was obtained from a study of cytomegalovirus exposure and HLA in healthy donors (dated by TCRdb to the late 2010s). In the study overall: According to an earlier analysis of a few hundred of the donors, roughly 180 million T cells yielded roughly 100 million unique TCR beta sequences and about 280 Gb of sequence data. Approximately 300 gigabases of sequencing data and around 90 million unique TCR sequences made up an early release that covered under 750 HLA-typed donors. The genetic ancestry cluster associated with self-reported Caucasian donors included roughly 84% of the 300 to 400 genotyped donors. The study was designed to test whether signatures of past pathogen exposure could be identified by cataloging public T cell receptors. The study used immunosequencing to profile the T cell repertoires of approximately 630 subjects and linked those repertoires to cytomegalovirus serostatus. A separate validation cohort of over 95 different subjects was used in addition to the roughly 620-subject first cohort. The study combined high-throughput TCR immunosequencing, statistical association of individual TCRs with disease status, and machine learning to predict cytomegalovirus infection status. A later analysis re-analyzed previously published TCR beta repertoires from about 600 donors and added high-resolution HLA genotyping to study TCR occurrence patterns. The later analysis used no new phenotypic data to find candidate immune exposures, relying instead on TCR beta sequences and their occurrence across donors. An earlier analysis of some 500 of the donors applied high-throughput TCR beta sequencing to assess whether each TCR beta V gene segment acted as functional or pseudogenic. Alongside the repertoire data, information on donor age, sex, ethnicity and CMV serostatus was compiled. In a later genetic analysis, genome-wide SNP genotypes for about 65% of the 666 donors were used, and that subset was treated as a discovery cohort. Every discovery cohort repertoire had been produced on one sequencing platform. Class I and class II HLA loci were covered by the typing at four-digit resolution. Typing coverage differed by locus: A, B, C, DRB1 and DQB1 were typed in roughly 620-630 donors, DQA1 in about 500, DPA1 in some 600, and DPB1 in 400 to 480. Because of strong linkage in the cohort, roughly five DR-DQ haplotypes were treated as single units for association and clustering. Among 300 to 500 genotyped donors of the cohort, an average of roughly 230,000 unique TCR beta nucleotide sequences was sequenced per donor, of which roughly 17% were non-productive.

The paper's findings and limits, for the study overall: Specific HLA alleles were associated with roughly 16,000 TCR beta sequences at a false discovery rate of 0.05 in a later analysis. Some IMGT-functional V segments, including TRBV6-2 and TRBV6-3, could not be distinguished by the 87-base-pair reads and were therefore excluded. Several of the top co-occurrence clusters appeared to be linked to parvovirus B19, influenza, CMV and Epstein-Barr virus, according to a later analysis. A later analysis found that TCR association rates varied across HLA loci, with DRB1 alleles showing the most associated TCRs and HLA-C alleles the fewest. In this cohort, only TCR beta chains were sequenced, and detectable features were limited by the absence of alpha or paired-chain data. Linkage disequilibrium might explain the correlated functional status among segregating V segments, but an unknown experimental factor could not be excluded. Across donors, most TCR sequences were observed very rarely, whereas some public TCRs were present in many individuals. The authors suggested that the approach could potentially be generalized to other disease states and immunological phenotypes. Presence/absence analyses assumed roughly uniform sequencing depth across donors, an assumption that may not hold. When HLA alleles, especially DR and DQ, strongly co-occurred, attributing TCR associations to individual alleles was difficult. The study listed approximately 150 TCR beta chains as associated with cytomegalovirus. The sequencing pipeline was judged likely to have produced a cluster of highly shared sequence variants as a technical artifact. A further reported finding was that TCR beta sequences accurately predicted the HLA-A and HLA-B alleles for most subjects in the first cohort. The earlier analysis of about 600 of the donors excluded approximately 17 rarely observed V segments, including chromosome 9 orphons, because counts were too low. According to a later genetic analysis, donors in an Asian-associated ancestry cluster had fewer N-insertions in productive TCRs than the roughly 660-donor mean. Broadly in line with IMGT annotations, most TCR beta V segments showed up in productive rearrangements about 90% or about 30% of the time in an earlier analysis of 587 of the donors. According to a later analysis, most CMV-associated TCR beta chains appeared to be HLA-restricted, and the HLA associations seemed to be driven largely by CMV exposure. A later genetic analysis associated a missense DCLRE1C variant with V-gene and J-gene trimming of TCR beta chains, and an independent cohort replicated the association. Because some donors lacked HLA typing at each locus, the association tests relied only on the typed subset. Three of the identified cytomegalovirus-associated TCR beta chains were confirmed in vitro to be specific for cytomegalovirus antigens. CMV serostatus was the only immune exposure information available for the cohort. Compared with equally common non-associated chains, HLA-associated TCR beta chains in a later analysis were more clonally expanded and had lower generation probabilities. The classifier was reported to diagnose cytomegalovirus status with high specificity and sensitivity in both the original cohort and the validation cohort.

With respect to this clone: The clone's antigen remains unknown. Per-base quality was not reported, and no clone a single base away is much larger than it.

Libraries were prepared through the immunoSEQ multiplex PCR assay. For the multiplex PCR, a mixture combining 60 forward primers for TCR Vbeta segments and 13 reverse primers for TCR Jbeta segments was used. The CDR3 region of rearranged TCR beta genes was amplified from genomic DNA by a multiplex PCR assay. Amplified TCR beta libraries were sequenced as 87-base-pair reads on the Illumina HiSeq System. The authors' pipeline ran thus. Across the 500 to 750 repertoires, a later analysis counted some 80 million unique TCR beta chains, approximately 12 million of which were shared by at least two donors. To remove PCR and sequencing errors, raw reads were error-corrected and collapsed into unique sequences using a nearest-neighbor algorithm that merged closely related sequences. CDR3 sequences were aligned to IMGT reference sequences to assign V, D and J gene segments. Each retained sequence needed at least a six-nucleotide match to both a V gene segment and a J gene segment. Rearrangements were classified as productive when the CDR3 lacked stop codons and remained in frame with V and J, and all other rearrangements were classified as non-productive. CDR3 was defined according to IMGT convention as the region running from the second conserved V-encoded cysteine to the conserved J-encoded phenylalanine. In an earlier analysis of more than 550 of the donors, sequences lacking an unambiguous match to a single V gene segment were excluded. In an earlier analysis of 587 of the donors, a V segment was called functional when productive rearrangements were above 56.7%, and segregating when the standard deviation between donors exceeded 5%. A statistical classification framework was developed to diagnose cytomegalovirus status using the catalog of TCR beta chain sequences. A later analysis assigned V and J genes by comparing TCR nucleotide sequences with IMGT/GENE-DB human TR gene sequences. Using the TCRdist pipeline, a later analysis assigned CDR3 sequences along with most-parsimonious VDJ recombination scenarios. In a later analysis, each TCR beta chain was defined by its CDR3 amino acid sequence together with its V-gene family, and reads without a unique V-gene family were excluded. A later analysis removed several hundred highly shared, low-generation-probability nucleotide sequences to deal with suspected cross-contamination and a sequencing artifact. For each public chain, a later analysis derived a clonal expansion index from normalized ranks of inferred template counts within each repertoire. In a later analysis, generation probabilities were computed with a VDJ recombination model fitted to out-of-frame rearrangements, and the resulting probabilities were checked against IGoR. In a later analysis, hypergeometric tests were used to score TCR-TCR, TCR-HLA and TCR-CMV co-occurrence, with a repertoire-size bias correction applied to TCR pairs. In a later analysis, false discovery rates were estimated by permuting HLA or CMV assignments 20 times. In a later analysis, co-occurring TCRs were grouped using DBSCAN, with TCRdist sequence similarity added in when clustering inside HLA-allele-positive subsets. For co-occurrence clustering, repertoires with fewer than 30,000 or more than 120,000 public chains were excluded, along with 4 to 6 repertoires with anomalous nucleotide sharing. The table comes from immuneACCESS by way of TCRdb, which keeps in-frame sequences with V and J called. Part of the clones is missing from these tables; in studies checked, under half for an unresolved V gene and the rest for unknown reasons. V and J calls and clone size are as listed in that table; D and trimming were resolved from the DNA. For this sample the table gives approximately 170,000 clones, of which around 82% were detected only once. The ten largest clonotypes hold around 1.5% of the sample.

The cohort comprised some 730 healthy bone marrow donors. At the time of sampling, every cohort member was nominally healthy, though immune exposures that went unrecorded were likely present. The donor tested CMV seronegative, placing the donor among the 350 or so seronegative members of the cohort. Each donor provided a peripheral blood sample, and peripheral blood mononuclear cells were used for TCR beta sequencing. The Qiagen DNeasy Blood Extraction Kit was used to extract genomic DNA from the blood cell samples. CDR1 is given as GTSNPN and CDR2 as SVGIG, both from the germline V gene (reference sequence). The CDR3 measures 13 amino acids from cysteine to phenylalanine. This entry keeps only the CDR3 DNA: 39 bases, framed from base 1. V lost 4 bases and J lost 4 bases; the stretch between them is 11 bases long.

The sequenced sample consisted of PBMCs. The chain couples TRBV30 to TRBJ1-5; the D region possibly corresponds to TRBD1 (5 bases align). This receptor was obtained from a male donor in good health and CMV-seronegative. The CDR3 sequence is CAWTRGANQPQHF. The DNA reads TGTGCCTGGACAAGGGGCGCGAATCAGCCCCAGCATTTT.